The 9 T cell receptor beta chains listed next were all sequenced from one sample in a study of shared clonotypes between healthy human individuals. Terminally differentiated effector memory CD45RA+ cells were left out of the naive CD8 fraction, which was CD45RO-negative and positively selected for CCR7. The table came from immunoSEQ multiplex PCR; TCRdb's copy has only in-frame clones and leaves some out. Counted here are around 1.9 million clones, roughly 95% occurring once; the ten biggest clones make up 1.5% to 2%. Specimen: naive CD8+ T cells from PBMCs. The source is a man aged 18 to 30 in good health. Some clones in this sample may be carry-over from other donors' samples.

This clone was found a few times. The V and J genes are TRBV4-2 and TRBJ1-1; D uncertain. V gave up 0 bases and J gave up 1 base, with 12 bases separating them. Germline V gives CDR1 LGHNA, CDR2 YNFKEQ. CDR3 size: 16 residues. In nucleotides, the CDR3 is TGTGCCAGCAGCCAAGATGGGGAGGGTCAGAACACTGAAGCTTTCTTT. As protein: CASSQDGEGQNTEAFF.

Turning to this clone: Additional DNA sequences in this sample encode the identical CDR3. The chain recombines TRBV29-1 with TRBJ2-7; D may be TRBD2 (6 bases). The CDR3 is made up of 12 amino acids. Germline loops: CDR1 SQVTM, CDR2 ANQGSEA. V lost 4 bases and J lost 1, with 8 bases in between. For the CDR3, the DNA is TGCAGCGTTGTCGGGGGATCCTACGAGCAGTACTTC. Translated, it gives CSVVGGSYEQYF.

A single count supports this clone. V gene TRBV28 combines with J gene TRBJ2-7; D remains unclear. The V end was cut by 5 bases, the J end by 3 bases, with 14 bases between. CDR3 length: 14 amino acids. Per germline, CDR1 MDHEN and CDR2 SYDVKM. The CDR3 here is CASSPRGANYEQYF. CDR3 sequence (DNA): TGTGCCAGCAGTCCACGTGGCGCGAACTACGAGCAGTACTTC.

Concerning this clone: Other DNA variants within this sample encode the same CDR3. The chain carries TRBV19 and TRBJ1-5; D uncertain. The CDR3 has 14 amino acids. Germline V gene sequence: CDR1 LNHDA, CDR2 SQIVND (reference sequence). Trimming took off 2 bases at V and 4 bases at J, with 9 bases between the two ends. This CDR3 reads CASSIRDLNQPQHF. The DNA of the CDR3 is TGTGCCAGTAGTATACGGGATCTTAATCAGCCCCAGCATTTT.

The chain is built from TRBV29-1 and TRBJ2-1; D gene uncertain. In germline, CDR1 is SQVTM, CDR2 ANQGSEA. The CDR3 contains 13 residues. Trimming stripped 3 bases from V and 10 bases from J, with 16 bases between. The CDR3 nucleotides are TGCAGCGTTGACCGCCCCCTCCAGGCAGAGCAGTTCTTC. Residues: CSVDRPLQAEQFF.

As for this clone: The same CDR3 can be traced to other DNA sequences in this sample. The chain joins TRBV11-2 to TRBJ2-7; TRBD1 matches at 7 bases. Germline CDR1 SGHAT, CDR2 FQNNGV. The CDR3 has 13 amino acids. With V trimmed by 3 bases and J by 3 bases, 2 bases remained unmatched. The CDR3 nucleotides read TGTGCCAGCAGCTTGGGGACAGACTACGAGCAGTACTTC. Amino acids: CASSLGTDYEQYF.

This chain connects TRBV27 to TRBJ2-1; D unresolved. The CDR3 length is 16 residues. CDR1 is MNHEY and CDR2 is SMNVEV in the germline V gene (reference sequence). Between the trimmed V and J ends, which lost 2 bases and 5 bases, there was a span of 16 bases. The CDR3 sequence: CASSLISRRINNEQFF. Here the CDR3 DNA reads TGTGCCAGCAGTTTAATCTCGCGGCGGATTAACAATGAGCAGTTCTTC.

This chain links TRBV29-1 with TRBJ2-3; D not certain. The germline V gene has CDR1 SQVTM and CDR2 ANQGSEA. This CDR3 is built from 13 residues. V dropped 3 bases and J dropped 2 bases, with 9 bases sitting between them. The CDR3 DNA sequence: TGCAGCGTTGACGGGCGGTACACAGATACGCAGTATTTT. Its protein product is CSVDGRYTDTQYF.

V and J are TRBV9 and TRBJ2-7, with D possibly matching TRBD2 (7 bases). The V gene's germline CDR1 is SGDLS and CDR2 YYNGEE. The CDR3 is 14 residues long. Trimming left V 4 bases short and J 5 bases short, with 16 bases between. The DNA of the CDR3 is TGTGCCAGCAGCCCCCGCGGGGGCGACGACGAGCAGTACTTC. This codes for CASSPRGGDDEQYF.